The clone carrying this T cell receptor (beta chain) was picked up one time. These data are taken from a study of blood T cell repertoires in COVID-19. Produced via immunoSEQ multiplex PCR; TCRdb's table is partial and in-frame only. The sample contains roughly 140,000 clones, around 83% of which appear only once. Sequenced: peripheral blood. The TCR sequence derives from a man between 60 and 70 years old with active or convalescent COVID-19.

The CDR3 spells CASSVAGGTSVVGEQFF. The CDR3, as DNA: TGTGCCAGCAGCGTAGCGGGTGGGACTAGCGTTGTTGGTGAGCAGTTCTTC. The rearrangement uses TRBV9 and TRBJ2-1; TRBD2 matches at 10 bases. The CDR3 contains 17 residues. V was clipped by 0 bases and J by 9 bases; unmatched bases: 12. Germline V lookup: CDR1 SGDLS, CDR2 YYNGEE.